The 12 T cell receptor beta chains below come from one sample, sequenced in a study of OX40 agonist ivuxolimab in advanced cancers. TCRdb's copy holds only in-frame clones and misses some; the assay was immunoSEQ multiplex PCR. Of about 110,000 clones in the sample, around 93% were seen once. Specimen: CD4+ or CD8+ T cells sorted from blood, collected in a trial of the OX40 agonist ivuxolimab. The receptors derive from an adult with an advanced solid tumor such as melanoma, head and neck, liver or kidney cancer.

The chain uses TRBV18 and TRBJ2-2; D might be TRBD1 (6 bases). Germline V lookup: CDR1 KGHSH, CDR2 LQKENI. The CDR3 extends over 19 amino acids. Trimming removed 0 bases from V and 3 bases from J, with 20 bases in between. Here the CDR3 reads CASSPPNGQPVGDTGELFF. CDR3 sequence (DNA): TGTGCCAGCTCACCACCTAACGGACAGCCCGTTGGGGACACCGGGGAGCTGTTTTTT.

This clone was counted a single time. The rearrangement links TRBV7-3 to TRBJ2-4, with 12 bases identical to TRBD1. The germline V gene encodes CDR1 SGHTA and CDR2 FQGTGA. Unmatched junction bases numbered 11, after V lost 5 bases and J lost 6 bases. The CDR3 sequence is 17 residues long. The CDR3 here is CASSQGQGASTGNIQYF. CDR3 DNA: TGTGCCAGCAGCCAGGGACAGGGGGCTAGCACGGGAAACATTCAGTACTTC.

V gene TRBV9 combines with J gene TRBJ2-5, with TRBD2 matching over 11 bases. The CDR3 is 16 residues long. The J segment lost 2 bases and the V segment lost 2 bases, leaving 5 bases of the junction unmatched. CDR1 is SGDLS, CDR2 YYNGEE, per germline. The CDR3 loop reads CASSVRGLAVQETQYF. In nucleotides, the CDR3 is TGTGCCAGCAGCGTGAGGGGACTAGCGGTACAAGAGACCCAGTACTTC.

The chain uses TRBV7-3 and TRBJ2-3, with TRBD1 as a possible D gene (5 bases). The V end lost 0 bases, the J end lost 6 bases, and 13 bases lay between the germline ends. Germline V gene lookup returns CDR1 SGHTA and CDR2 FQGTGA. The CDR3 totals 15 residues. The CDR3 loop reads CASSLTQGFMDTQYF. The DNA of the CDR3 is TGTGCCAGCAGCTTAACCCAGGGTTTTATGGATACGCAGTATTTT.

The rearrangement uses TRBV18 and TRBJ2-1, with D tentatively TRBD1 or TRBD2 (5 bases each). V was cut by 3 bases and J by 6 bases, with 15 bases left in between. The V gene's germline CDR1 is KGHSH and CDR2 LQKENI. CDR3 length: 15 amino acids. This chain's CDR3 is CASSPDNPGSNEQFF. CDR3 nucleotide sequence: TGTGCCAGCTCACCTGACAATCCAGGGAGCAATGAGCAGTTCTTC.

V gene TRBV5-1 combines with J gene TRBJ2-7; D perhaps matches TRBD1 (6 bases). Germline V gives CDR1 SGHRS, CDR2 YFSETQ. The CDR3 runs to 13 residues. With 4 bases removed from V and 3 bases from J, the gap between germline ends came to 11 bases. The CDR3, as DNA: TGCGCCAGCAGCCGAGGGGACAACTACGAGCAGTACTTC. Translated: CASSRGDNYEQYF.

The chain employs TRBV4-1 and TRBJ2-1, with 10 bases identical to TRBD2. Germline values: CDR1 MGHRA, CDR2 YSYEKL. CDR3 length: 17 amino acids. J gave up 3 bases and V 4 bases, and 9 bases lay outside the gene matches. The CDR3, as DNA: TGCGCCAGCAGCCCCATGAGCGGGGGGGTCCTCTACAATGAGCAGTTCTTC. This codes for CASSPMSGGVLYNEQFF.

V and J are TRBV9 and TRBJ1-1; D is ambiguous. Trimming removed 4 bases at V and 4 bases at J, with 17 bases between. The CDR3 totals 15 residues. Germline CDR1 reads SGDLS; CDR2 reads YYNGEE. CDR3 amino acids: CASSPETPLATEAFF. DNA for the CDR3: TGTGCCAGCAGCCCCGAGACACCCCTGGCCACTGAAGCTTTCTTT.

The CDR3 region has the DNA TGTGCCAGCAGGGGGGGACTAGCGGCCGAGCAGTTCTTC. As protein: CASRGGLAAEQFF. The chain carries TRBV2 and TRBJ2-1, with 11 nucleotides matching TRBD2. Germline values: CDR1 SNHLY, CDR2 FYNNEI. V gave up 6 bases and J gave up 10 bases; unmatched junction bases: 5. The CDR3 is 13 residues long.

This clone has just one count. The chain carries TRBV2 and TRBJ1-1; D is uncertain. The CDR3 covers 13 residues. Germline V CDR1 and CDR2: SNHLY, FYNNEI. V was shortened by 3 bases and J by 0 bases, with 5 bases between the two germline ends. The CDR3 region is CASSDSLNTEAFF. The DNA for the CDR3 is TGTGCCAGCAGTGACAGCCTGAACACTGAAGCTTTCTTT.

This clone has a handful of counts. The chain is built from TRBV28 and TRBJ1-5; the D gene is possibly TRBD1 (5 bases). Germline V CDR1 and CDR2: MDHEN, SYDVKM. This CDR3 is 15 amino acids long. V was cut by 4 bases and J by 9 bases, with 19 bases left in between. CDR3 coding DNA: TGTGCCAGCAGTTCGGGGAAGGGGTTTGTTGTGCCCCAGCATTTT. Translated, it gives CASSSGKGFVVPQHF.

The count of this clone is one. The CDR3 DNA follows: TGTGCCAGCTCCCAGACACGGACTCCGCTCAATGAGCAGTTCTTC. Translated, it gives CASSQTRTPLNEQFF. J is TRBJ2-1 and V is TRBV18, with D perhaps matching TRBD2 (5 bases). The CDR3 covers 15 residues. Germline lookup yields CDR1 KGHSH and CDR2 LQKENI. V shed 6 bases and J shed 6 bases, with 18 bases lying between them.